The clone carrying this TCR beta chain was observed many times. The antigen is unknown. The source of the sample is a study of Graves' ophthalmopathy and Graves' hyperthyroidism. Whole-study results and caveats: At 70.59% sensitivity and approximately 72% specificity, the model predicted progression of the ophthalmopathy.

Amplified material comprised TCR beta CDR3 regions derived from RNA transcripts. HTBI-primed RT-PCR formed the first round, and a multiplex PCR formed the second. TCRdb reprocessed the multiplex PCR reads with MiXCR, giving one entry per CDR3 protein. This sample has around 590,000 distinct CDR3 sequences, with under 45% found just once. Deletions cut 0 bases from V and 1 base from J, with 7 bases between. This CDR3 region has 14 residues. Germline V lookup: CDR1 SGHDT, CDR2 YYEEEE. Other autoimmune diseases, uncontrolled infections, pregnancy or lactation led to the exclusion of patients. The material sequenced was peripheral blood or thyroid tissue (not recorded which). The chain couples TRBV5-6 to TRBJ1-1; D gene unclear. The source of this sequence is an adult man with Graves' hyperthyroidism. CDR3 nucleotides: TGTGCCAGCAGCTTGGGGGTAGCGAACACTGAAGCTTTCTTT. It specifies CASSLGVANTEAFF.